The 8 T cell receptor beta chains below were found in one sample sequenced in a study of human T cells and chemical hapten exposure. Specified time point: pre-sensitization, week 0. Regarding treatment: therapeutic diphenylcyclopropenone sensitization with weekly scalp DPC. TCRdb ran MiXCR on the RACE reads and lists one entry per CDR3 protein. This sample has 80,000 to 100,000 distinct CDR3 sequences, with around 10% found just once. This material consisted of whole blood, taken in connection with sensitization to the hapten diphenylcyclopropenone (DPC). These receptors were collected from a woman in her 40s with alopecia areata. Some clones in this sample may be carry-over from other donors' samples.

In DNA form, the CDR3 reads TGTGCCAGCACCGCCTCGGGGACAGTCTACAATGAGCAGTTCTTC. Residues: CASTASGTVYNEQFF. This chain uses TRBV6-5 with TRBJ2-1, with 7 nucleotides matching TRBD1. This CDR3 contains 15 residues. Germline loops: CDR1 MNHEY, CDR2 SVGAGI. J was trimmed by 3 bases and V by 7 bases; bases with no gene match: 9.

In its sample, this clonotype was seen a few times. The rearrangement uses TRBV29-1 and TRBJ2-3, with TRBD2 as a possible D gene (6 bases). Germline CDR1 and CDR2: SQVTM and ANQGSEA. CDR3 size: 14 residues. V dropped 6 bases and J dropped 1 base, with 14 bases sitting between them. The CDR3 loop is CSVFGGLGTDTQYF. CDR3 nucleotides: TGCAGCGTGTTTGGAGGGCTTGGCACAGATACGCAGTATTTT.

The rearrangement joins TRBV20-1 to TRBJ1-1, with 10 bases that match TRBD1. CDR1 is DFQATT and CDR2 is SNEGSKA in the germline V gene (reference sequence). The CDR3 runs 15 residues. V lost 6 bases and J lost 4; bases outside the gene matches: 11. In DNA form, the CDR3 reads TGCAGTGCCTCTCATCGGACAGGGGGGTTCACTGAAGCTTTCTTT. Protein product: CSASHRTGGFTEAFF.

This clonotype was observed many times. V gene TRBV7-9 combines with J gene TRBJ2-3, with 9 bases identical to TRBD2. Trimming at V came to 5 bases and at J to 2 bases, leaving 5 bases not matched to a gene. Germline assignment: CDR1 SEHNR and CDR2 FQNEAQ (reference sequence). CDR3 length: 15 residues. The CDR3 reads CASSPRLAVTDTQYF. CDR3 sequence (DNA): TGTGCCAGCAGCCCCCGACTAGCGGTCACAGATACGCAGTATTTT.

The gene calls are TRBV3-1 and TRBJ2-3; 13 bases map to TRBD2. Germline CDR1 reads LGHDT; CDR2 reads YNNKEL (reference sequence). With V trimmed by 5 bases and J by 2 bases, 4 bases remained unmatched. This CDR3 region has 16 residues. The CDR3 sequence: CASSAGLAGDTDTQYF. CDR3 DNA sequence: TGTGCCAGCAGCGCAGGACTAGCGGGGGACACAGATACGCAGTATTTT.

The sample holds many counts of this clonotype. V and J are TRBV7-3 and TRBJ1-3; D not certain. V shed 0 bases and J shed 0 bases, with 6 bases lying between them. This CDR3 is 15 amino acids long. Germline V CDR1 and CDR2: SGHTA, FQGTGA. The CDR3 reads CASSLTGNSGNTIYF. The CDR3 coding sequence is TGTGCCAGCAGCTTAACGGGCAACTCTGGAAACACCATATATTTT.

V is TRBV6-2 or TRBV6-3 and J is TRBJ2-7; a weak D match, TRBD2 (5 bases). Trimming took off 7 bases at V and 6 bases at J, with 22 bases between the two ends. Per the germline V gene, CDR1 is MNHEY and CDR2 is SVGEGT. The CDR3 has 15 residues. The CDR3 nucleotides read TGTGCCAGCAAGGGAGCTACCTACATCCAACTCGAGCAGTACTTC. It yields the protein CASKGATYIQLEQYF.

A single count supports this clonotype. The rearrangement links TRBV20-1 to TRBJ1-1; 7 bases are shared with TRBD1. The CDR3 totals 12 residues. Trimming took 6 bases from V and 8 from J; bases not matched to a gene: 9. From germline, CDR1 is DFQATT and CDR2 SNEGSKA (reference sequence). Here the CDR3 reads CSALRQGDEAFF. The CDR3 DNA sequence: TGCAGTGCGCTTAGACAGGGTGACGAAGCTTTCTTT.